This T cell receptor (beta chain) was recovered during a study of blood T cell repertoires in COVID-19. The overall study: Samples representing acute and convalescent COVID-19 were sourced from the United States, Italy and Spain. Nucleic acid was either cDNA or gDNA, and it came from T cells, B-cell-depleted T cells, or PBMCs.

Repertoires were generated with immunoSEQ multiplex PCR, while TCRdb's copy carries only in-frame clones and drops some. This table has over 300,000 clones, roughly 90% appearing once. Per germline, CDR1 LGHNA and CDR2 YNFKEQ. The length of the CDR3 is 15 residues. V was shortened by 4 bases and J by 7 bases, with 19 bases between the two germline ends. Specimen: peripheral blood. The TCR originated in a man between 18 and 29 years old with active or convalescent COVID-19. V gene TRBV4-2 combines with J gene TRBJ2-5; D perhaps matches TRBD2 (5 bases). CDR3 nucleotide sequence: TGTGCCAGCAGCCCTTTCGACGGGGTTTGGGGGACCCAGTACTTC. Its protein product is CASSPFDGVWGTQYF.